What follows are 17 T cell receptor beta chains derived from one specimen sequenced in a study of blood T cell repertoires in COVID-19. The table came from immunoSEQ multiplex PCR; TCRdb's copy has only in-frame clones and leaves some out. The table lists about 72,000 clones, approximately 90% of them singletons. The source material was peripheral blood. Receptors originate from a man in his sixties or seventies with active or convalescent COVID-19.

This clone was seen only once. J is TRBJ1-1 and V is TRBV7-2; possibly TRBD1 for D (5 bases). Germline V lookup: CDR1 SGHTA, CDR2 FQGNSA. Trimming pared 3 bases from V and 6 bases from J, leaving 14 bases between. This CDR3 has 14 amino acids. The CDR3 DNA reads as TGTGCCAGCAGCTTCCAGGGTGGGTGGCCTGAAGCTTTCTTT. It translates to CASSFQGGWPEAFF.

The rearrangement links TRBV24-1 to TRBJ2-2, with 8 bases lining up with TRBD1. The CDR3 length is 17 residues. Germline V lookup: CDR1 KGHDR, CDR2 SFDVKD. V lost 6 bases and J lost 2; bases outside the gene matches: 10. CDR3 protein: CATSTSFGQGNTGELFF. The CDR3 coding sequence is TGTGCCACCAGTACCTCCTTTGGACAGGGTAACACCGGGGAGCTGTTTTTT.

J is TRBJ2-1 and V is TRBV5-4; the D gene is possibly TRBD2 (5 bases). The germline CDR1 and CDR2 sequences are SGHNT and YYREEE (reference sequence). The CDR3 is 14 residues long. V was pared by 0 bases and J by 10 bases, with 14 bases between. The CDR3 sequence: CASSLEGLPGEQFF. CDR3 DNA sequence: TGTGCCAGCAGCTTGGAAGGACTTCCCGGGGAGCAGTTCTTC. Combining the CDR3 with reference TRBV5-4 and TRBJ2-1 gives the whole variable domain ETGVTQSPTHLIKTRGQQVTLRCSSQSGHNTVSWYQQALGQGPQFIFQYYREEENGRGNFPPRFSGLQFPNYSSELNVNALELDDSALYLCASSLEGLPGEQFFGPGTRLTVL.

The rearrangement joins TRBV5-1 to TRBJ2-7; 11 nucleotides agree with TRBD1. The V gene end was trimmed by 4 bases and the J gene end by 5 bases; junction bases not matched to a gene: 5. Germline CDR1 SGHRS, CDR2 YFSETQ. This CDR3 is built from 14 residues. The CDR3 DNA reads as TGCGCCAGCAGCCCCGGGACAGGGGGAGACGAGCAGTACTTC. This sequence encodes CASSPGTGGDEQYF.

The chain employs TRBV5-4 and TRBJ2-5, with TRBD1 matching 7 bases. The CDR3 has 16 residues. Per germline, CDR1 SGHNT and CDR2 YYREEE (reference sequence). Trimming cost V 3 bases and J 2 bases; bases outside gene matches: 10. The CDR3 DNA is TGTGCCAGCAGCTCAAAGGACAGGATAGGGCAAGAGACCCAGTACTTC. This sequence encodes CASSSKDRIGQETQYF.

CDR3: CASGLDSGTEAFF. For the CDR3, the DNA is TGTGCTAGTGGTTTGGATTCGGGAACTGAAGCTTTCTTT. The V and J genes are TRBV12-5 and TRBJ1-1; the D is unclear. Germline assignment: CDR1 LGHNT and CDR2 FRNRAP. The CDR3 is 13 amino acids. The V end was cut by 1 base, the J end by 5 bases, with 8 bases between. Full variable domain (remainder filled in from reference TRBV12-5 and TRBJ1-1): DARVTQTPRHKVTEMGQEVTMRCQPILGHNTVFWYRQTMMQGLELLAYFRNRAPLDDSGMPKDRFSAEMPDATLATLKIQPSEPRDSAVYFCASGLDSGTEAFFGQGTRLTVV.

This clone has more than one count but fewer than ten. The J gene is TRBJ2-1, the V gene TRBV7-2; 10 nucleotides match TRBD2. The CDR3 is 17 residues long. V lost 5 bases and J lost 9; bases outside the gene matches: 16. CDR1 SGHTA and CDR2 FQGNSA come from the germline V gene. The CDR3 DNA reads as TGTGCCAGCAGCCCAGGGGGGGCTAGCGGGAGTTTCATTGAGCAGTTCTTC. Translating it yields CASSPGGASGSFIEQFF.

The CDR3 loop is CASSLRTGISGETQYF. Written as DNA, the CDR3 is TGTGCCAGCAGCTTAAGGACAGGCATCTCGGGGGAGACCCAGTACTTC. This chain links TRBV7-9 with TRBJ2-5; the match to TRBD1 covers 7 bases. J lost 5 bases, V lost 2 bases, and 11 bases had no gene match. CDR3 size: 16 residues. Germline-derived CDR1 and CDR2 are SEHNR and FQNEAQ (reference sequence).

CDR3 residues: CASSPGTSGRGEQYF. The CDR3 DNA reads as TGTGCCAGCAGCCCGGGGACTAGCGGGCGCGGAGAGCAGTACTTC. The chain links TRBV9 to TRBJ2-7; TRBD2 matches 12 bases. V shed 4 bases and J 7 bases; nucleotides not matched to a gene: 9. The CDR3 totals 15 residues. The V gene's germline CDR1 is SGDLS and CDR2 YYNGEE.

The rearrangement uses TRBV28 and TRBJ1-4; 7 positions agree with TRBD1. CDR1 MDHEN and CDR2 SYDVKM come from the germline V gene. The J segment lost 4 bases and the V segment lost 3 bases, leaving 5 bases of the junction unmatched. The CDR3 runs 15 residues. The CDR3 loop reads CASSLWQGGNEKLFF. The CDR3 region has the DNA TGTGCCAGCAGTTTGTGGCAGGGGGGTAATGAAAAACTGTTTTTT.

The V call is TRBV11-3, the J call TRBJ2-1, with D maybe TRBD2 (5 bases). Germline V gene sequence: CDR1 SGHNT, CDR2 YENEEA. The V gene lost 0 bases and the J gene lost 9 bases, with 12 bases spanning the gap. The CDR3 loop spans 14 amino acids. The CDR3 loop is CASSLDHLGSEQFF. Written as DNA, the CDR3 is TGTGCCAGCAGCTTAGATCATTTAGGGAGTGAGCAGTTCTTC.

The chain recombines TRBV6-6 with TRBJ1-5; possibly TRBD1 for D (6 bases). V was clipped by 2 bases and J by 0 bases, with 11 bases between them. CDR1 is MNHNY, CDR2 SVGAGI, per germline (reference sequence). The CDR3 contains 16 residues. CDR3 amino acids: CASSYRTVYSNQPQHF. The CDR3 DNA reads as TGTGCCAGCAGTTACAGGACAGTTTATAGCAATCAGCCCCAGCATTTT.

V is TRBV27 and J is TRBJ2-3; 8 nucleotides match TRBD1. Germline V gene sequence: CDR1 MNHEY, CDR2 SMNVEV (reference sequence). The CDR3 is 14 residues long. Germline trimming cut 6 bases from V and 2 bases from J; bases unmatched to any gene: 4. For the CDR3, the DNA is TGTGCCAGCAGAAACAGGGGGATCACAGATACGCAGTATTTT. Translating gives CASRNRGITDTQYF.

The rearrangement uses TRBV7-9 and TRBJ1-1; TRBD1 might be the D (5 bases). With 2 bases removed from V and 3 bases from J, the gap between germline ends came to 10 bases. The CDR3 contains 14 residues. Germline CDR1 SEHNR, CDR2 FQNEAQ (reference sequence). The chain's CDR3 is CASSLLSGDTEAFF. The CDR3 bases are TGTGCCAGCAGCTTACTCTCGGGGGACACTGAAGCTTTCTTT.

This chain uses TRBV5-4 with TRBJ2-5; a weak D match, TRBD1 (5 bases). CDR3 length equals 14 residues. The V end was cut by 2 bases, the J end by 4 bases, with 12 bases between. In germline, CDR1 is SGHNT, CDR2 YYREEE (reference sequence). This CDR3 is CASSFGAVSETQYF. The CDR3 nucleotides are TGTGCCAGCAGCTTTGGGGCAGTTTCAGAGACCCAGTACTTC.

This clone was counted only a few times. The CDR3 loop reads CASSRAYGYTF. The CDR3 DNA sequence: TGTGCCAGCAGTCGAGCCTATGGCTACACCTTC. The chain uses TRBV28 and TRBJ1-2, with D hard to call. Germline CDR1 MDHEN, CDR2 SYDVKM. Trimming took 5 bases from V and 4 from J, leaving 5 bases between them. This CDR3 spans 11 amino acids.

This chain uses TRBV6-2 or TRBV6-3 with TRBJ2-1, with D possibly being TRBD2 (5 bases). In germline, CDR1 is MNHEY, CDR2 SVGEGT. V lost 2 bases, J lost 0 bases, and 20 bases lay in between. The CDR3 loop spans 19 amino acids. The CDR3 region has the DNA TGTGCCAGCAGTTACCCTAGCTTCGTTCTAGAGTCCTCCTACAATGAGCAGTTCTTC. Translating gives CASSYPSFVLESSYNEQFF.